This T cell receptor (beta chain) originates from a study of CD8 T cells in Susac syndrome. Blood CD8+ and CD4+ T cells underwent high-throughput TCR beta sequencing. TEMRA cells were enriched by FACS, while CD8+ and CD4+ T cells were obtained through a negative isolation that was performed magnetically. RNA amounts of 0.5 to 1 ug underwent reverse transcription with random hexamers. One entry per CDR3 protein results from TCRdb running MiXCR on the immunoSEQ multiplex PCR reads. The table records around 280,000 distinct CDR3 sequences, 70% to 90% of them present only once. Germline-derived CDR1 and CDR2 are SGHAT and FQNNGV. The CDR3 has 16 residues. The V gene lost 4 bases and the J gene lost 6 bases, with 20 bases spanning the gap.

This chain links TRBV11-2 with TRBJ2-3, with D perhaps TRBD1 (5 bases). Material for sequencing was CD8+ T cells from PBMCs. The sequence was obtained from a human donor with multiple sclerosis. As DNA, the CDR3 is TGTGCCAGCAGCTATAGGGGCCGCCCCGATTGGGATACGCAGTATTTT. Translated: CASSYRGRPDWDTQYF.